The clone carrying this TCR beta chain was recorded many times. The antigen is not known. The junction and the germline gene differ at one end; a read error may be behind it. In making TCR beta libraries, quantitative 5'-RACE with molecular barcodes was used. TCRdb recomputed calls from the 5' RACE reads with MiXCR, one row per CDR3 protein. The data hold around 490,000 distinct CDR3 sequences, with roughly 5.3% observed a single time. This specimen belongs to a study of CD8 T cells in ankylosing spondylitis. Study observations and caveats: Prior literature has documented some motif variants in synovial fluid and blood from reactive arthritis. For ankylosing spondylitis blood, a TCR beta motif of eight or nine highly homologous variants appeared characteristic. Researchers report that disease-linked clones proved CD8+ and relatively rare in peripheral blood.

This CDR3 contains 14 residues. Per germline, CDR1 LGHNA and CDR2 YSLEER. The material sequenced was blood, either unsorted or a sorted T cell fraction (not recorded which). J is TRBJ2-2 and V is TRBV4-3; 7 bases align to TRBD2. The clonotype originates from a male donor with ankylosing spondylitis. The DNA of the CDR3 is TGTGCCAGCAGCCTAAAGCGGGGCACCGGGGAGCTGTTTTTT. Protein sequence: CASSLKRGTGELFF.